These T cell receptor beta chains were read from a single sample in a study of blood T cell repertoires in COVID-19. The table came from immunoSEQ multiplex PCR; TCRdb's copy has only in-frame clones and leaves some out. The data show 260,000 or so clones, around 81% seen once. Specimen: peripheral blood. The receptors were sampled from a woman older than 75 with COVID-19, enrolled during active disease. CDR3s include the opening cysteine and the closing phenylalanine or tryptophan.

CDR3 protein: CASRGGVYNSPLHF
V gene: TRBV6-5

CDR3 protein: CASSGRRGGVSQPQHF
V gene: TRBV27

CDR3 protein: CASSQTGLNEKLFF
V gene: TRBV4-1

CDR3 protein: CASSNAGATGTEAFF
V gene: TRBV28

CDR3 protein: CASSFNRDPNSPLHF
V gene: TRBV6-5

CDR3 protein: CASSDQGNDLHF
V gene: TRBV2

CDR3 protein: CASSQQGYEKLFF
V gene: TRBV18

CDR3 protein: CASSLTTGPYGYTF
V gene: TRBV5-1

CDR3 protein: CASSYSLAGRYEQYF
V gene: TRBV6-5

CDR3 protein: CASRPGQGYGYTF
V gene: TRBV7-2

CDR3 protein: CASSSGRAHGNEQFF
V gene: TRBV18

CDR3 protein: CASSSGGNGRPLHF
V gene: TRBV27

CDR3 protein: CASSTRGSGYTF
V gene: TRBV19

CDR3 protein: CAISDLGGGTEAFF
V gene: TRBV10-3

CDR3 protein: CASSPQGAENTEAFF
V gene: TRBV18

CDR3 protein: CASSGSYEQYF
V gene: TRBV2

CDR3 protein: CASSYLAGFGNQPQHF
V gene: TRBV6-2/TRBV6-3

CDR3 protein: CASSLGTSEAGELFF
V gene: TRBV11-3

CDR3 protein: CSVGVNTEAFF
V gene: TRBV29-1

CDR3 protein: CASSLDGRSYEQYF
V gene: TRBV7-2

CDR3 protein: CAWRISYTGELFF
V gene: TRBV30

CDR3 protein: CASSPTLFGQGDNEKLFF
V gene: TRBV7-7

CDR3 protein: CASSLVGAERSPLHF
V gene: TRBV11-2

CDR3 protein: CASSLAVTSYNEQFF
V gene: TRBV5-4

CDR3 protein: CASSSGGSSYNEQFF
V gene: TRBV5-1

CDR3 protein: CASSVDLLGGYSNQPQHF
V gene: TRBV28

CDR3 protein: CASSLATGSETQYF
V gene: TRBV5-1

CDR3 protein: CASSPPQVLSYEQYF
V gene: TRBV18

CDR3 protein: CASSLDAGKGGYTF
V gene: TRBV5-1

CDR3 protein: CASSLDRGHRQPQHF
V gene: TRBV7-2

CDR3 protein: CASRTGEYGYTF
V gene: TRBV19

CDR3 protein: CASSLAGGTGGISEQYF
V gene: TRBV5-8

CDR3 protein: CASSPQGENSPLHF
V gene: TRBV18

CDR3 protein: CASSSPRGPNTEAFF
V gene: TRBV28

CDR3 protein: CASSPGQVSTEAFF
V gene: TRBV18